These 18 T cell receptor beta chains came from one sample sequenced in a study of T cells in localized non-small cell lung cancer (dated by TCRdb to 2018 to 2020). Library preparation used the immunoSEQ multiplex PCR assay. What TCRdb holds here is the immuneACCESS table cut down to in-frame rearrangements. Part of the clones is not present; checked against another copy, under half of the missing clones reflect an unresolved V gene, and the others are unexplained. The sample table records about 21,000 clones; 88% of these occur just once. 25% to 35% of the sample comes from the top ten. The sample was peripheral blood mononuclear cells, taken before any cancer treatment. All receptors derive from an older male donor with stage II lung adenocarcinoma.

The genes are TRBV19 and TRBJ1-1, with D maybe TRBD1 (6 bases). Germline CDR1 is LNHDA and CDR2 is SQIVND (reference sequence). V lost 6 bases and J lost 1, with 15 bases in between. This CDR3 is built from 15 residues. The CDR3: CASRQGRAKNTEAFF. In DNA form, the CDR3 reads TGTGCCAGTAGGCAGGGGCGGGCGAAGAACACTGAAGCTTTCTTT.

This clone appeared once. This chain uses TRBV4-2 with TRBJ1-4; 8 bases line up with TRBD1. V trimming: 6 bases; J trimming: 2 bases; junction bases outside the gene matches: 2. The CDR3 extends over 14 amino acids. The germline V gene encodes CDR1 LGHNA and CDR2 YNFKEQ. The DNA of the CDR3 is TGTGCCAGCAGTCGGACAGGGACTAATGAAAAACTGTTTTTT. Its protein product is CASSRTGTNEKLFF.

The chain combines TRBV7-2 with TRBJ2-1, with D hard to call. Trimming removed 1 base from V and 1 base from J, with 11 bases in between. This CDR3 contains 16 residues. Looked up from germline, CDR1 is SGHTA and CDR2 is FQGNSA. CDR3 region: CASSLDYGRSYNEQFF. The CDR3 DNA sequence: TGTGCCAGCAGCTTAGATTACGGCAGGTCCTACAATGAGCAGTTCTTC.

V gene TRBV4-1 combines with J gene TRBJ2-1, with D perhaps TRBD2 (5 bases). V was trimmed by 4 bases and J by 7 bases, leaving 8 bases between them. Germline lookup yields CDR1 MGHRA and CDR2 YSYEKL. The CDR3 extends over 12 amino acids. The CDR3 spells CASSLPGNEQFF. CDR3 sequence (DNA): TGCGCCAGCAGCCTCCCGGGGAATGAGCAGTTCTTC.

The gene calls are TRBV14 and TRBJ2-6; D assignment may be TRBD1 or TRBD2 (5 bases each). This CDR3 has 20 amino acids. The germline CDR1 and CDR2 sequences are SGHDN and FVKESK. The V end was cut by 2 bases, the J end by 2 bases, with 22 bases between. Written as DNA, the CDR3 is TGTGCCAGCAGCCAAATAAAGGGGTTCGGGGATCGAACTGGGGCCAACGTCCTGACTTTC. Translated: CASSQIKGFGDRTGANVLTF.

A few counts support this clone. The chain couples TRBV11-2 to TRBJ2-7; D unresolved. The length of the CDR3 is 14 residues. V dropped 1 base and J dropped 0 bases, with 7 bases sitting between them. Germline V lookup: CDR1 SGHAT, CDR2 FQNNGV. Here the CDR3 reads CASSLGLSSYEQYF. The CDR3 region has the DNA TGTGCCAGCAGCTTAGGCCTTTCCTCCTACGAGCAGTACTTC.

This clone showed up just once. The chain couples TRBV9 to TRBJ1-2; no clear D. Trimming left V 6 bases short and J 3 bases short, with 12 bases between. The germline CDR1 and CDR2 sequences are SGDLS and YYNGEE. CDR3 size: 13 residues. The CDR3 sequence is CASNPIIDYGYTF. CDR3 sequence (DNA): TGTGCCAGCAACCCCATCATCGACTATGGCTACACCTTC.

This sequence joins TRBV18 and TRBJ1-1; the D is unclear. This CDR3 region has 11 residues. CDR1 is KGHSH, CDR2 LQKENI, per germline. Between the trimmed V and J ends, which lost 1 base and 8 bases, there was a span of 5 bases. Written as DNA, the CDR3 is TGTGCCAGCTCACCACAGACAGAAGCTTTCTTT. It codes for CASSPQTEAFF.

The chain joins TRBV11-3 to TRBJ2-3; D may match TRBD1 or TRBD2 (5 bases each). CDR1 and CDR2 (germline): SGHNT, YENEEA. This CDR3 region has 13 residues. The germline V and J ends were trimmed by 4 bases and 4 bases, with 9 bases remaining between them. The CDR3 coding sequence is TGTGCCAGCAGCTCGAGGGGAGCAGATACGCAGTATTTT. Residues: CASSSRGADTQYF.

The chain recombines TRBV2 with TRBJ2-7; D might be TRBD1 (6 bases). Per the germline V gene, CDR1 is SNHLY and CDR2 is FYNNEI. Trimming took off 2 bases at V and 3 bases at J, with 11 bases between the two ends. The CDR3 totals 14 residues. The CDR3 DNA reads TGTGCCAGCAGTGAACGGACAGTTTTCTACGAGCAGTACTTC. It codes for CASSERTVFYEQYF.

In its sample, this clone was seen once. The chain links TRBV9 to TRBJ2-2; D is tentatively TRBD1 or TRBD2 (6 bases each). This CDR3 is built from 16 residues. Germline V gene sequence: CDR1 SGDLS, CDR2 YYNGEE. V was cut by 4 bases and J by 0 bases, with 13 bases left in between. The CDR3 sequence is CASSQRGDPNTGELFF. For the CDR3, the DNA is TGTGCCAGCAGCCAGAGGGGGGACCCGAACACCGGGGAGCTGTTTTTT.

In its sample, this clone was seen once. The chain employs TRBV5-1 and TRBJ2-1; the match to TRBD2 covers 8 bases. CDR1 is SGHRS and CDR2 is YFSETQ in the germline V gene. This CDR3 has 14 amino acids. Germline trimming cut 4 bases from V and 6 bases from J; bases unmatched to any gene: 6. CDR3 nucleotides: TGCGCCAGCAGCATAGGGACTAGGGGCAATGAGCAGTTCTTC. This encodes CASSIGTRGNEQFF. The full variable domain, rest sourced from reference TRBV5-1 and TRBJ2-1, is KAGVTQTPRYLIKTRGQQVTLSCSPISGHRSVSWYQQTPGQGLQFLFEYFSETQRNKGNFPGRFSGRQFSNSRSEMNVSTLELGDSALYLCASSIGTRGNEQFFGPGTRLTVL.

The J gene is TRBJ1-1, the V gene TRBV29-1, with 7 bases identical to TRBD1. This CDR3 is 11 amino acids long. Germline values: CDR1 SQVTM, CDR2 ANQGSEA. The V segment lost 2 bases and the J segment 13 bases; nucleotides outside the gene matches: 7. The CDR3 protein is CSVEIGRGFFF. CDR3 bases: TGCAGCGTTGAAATTGGCAGGGGGTTTTTCTTT.

V gene TRBV5-1 combines with J gene TRBJ2-1, with D perhaps TRBD2 (6 bases). The germline V gene has CDR1 SGHRS and CDR2 YFSETQ. V dropped 2 bases and J dropped 9 bases, with 9 bases sitting between them. This CDR3 has 12 residues. Here the CDR3 DNA reads TGCGCCAGCAGCTTACCCGGGGGTGAGCAGTTCTTC. It codes for CASSLPGGEQFF. The full variable domain, with the rest looked up from reference TRBV5-1 and TRBJ2-1, is KAGVTQTPRYLIKTRGQQVTLSCSPISGHRSVSWYQQTPGQGLQFLFEYFSETQRNKGNFPGRFSGRQFSNSRSEMNVSTLELGDSALYLCASSLPGGEQFFGPGTRLTVL.

The V gene is TRBV6-1, the J gene TRBJ2-7, with no clear D. V was trimmed by 10 bases and J by 2 bases, leaving 18 bases between them. The CDR3 contains 14 residues. Germline V gives CDR1 MNHNS, CDR2 SASEGT. The CDR3 DNA reads TGTGCCACCACTACAAGGGTTCCAACCTACGAGCAGTACTTC. Encoded protein: CATTTRVPTYEQYF.

The CDR3 sequence is CASRGALGGRRSSYNEQFF. CDR3 DNA sequence: TGTGCCAGCAGAGGAGCCCTCGGGGGCAGACGATCATCCTACAATGAGCAGTTCTTC. V and J are TRBV2 and TRBJ2-1; D possibly uses TRBD1 or TRBD2 (6 bases each). Germline V gene data show CDR1 as SNHLY and CDR2 as FYNNEI. V shed 6 bases and J shed 1 base, with 25 bases lying between them. The CDR3 covers 19 residues.

V gene TRBV4-1 combines with J gene TRBJ1-5, with no clear D. Trimming left V 1 base short and J 3 bases short, with 22 bases between. The CDR3 runs to 19 residues. Per the germline V gene, CDR1 is MGHRA and CDR2 is YSYEKL. This CDR3 reads CASSQAGLRFLAVNQPQHF. CDR3 DNA: TGCGCCAGCAGCCAAGCAGGACTTCGTTTCCTCGCTGTCAATCAGCCCCAGCATTTT.

Remarks on this clone: One end of the junction varies from germline; a read error may be responsible. The V gene is TRBV27, the J gene TRBJ1-3; D gene unclear. The germline V gene encodes CDR1 MNHEY and CDR2 SMNVEV (reference sequence). The CDR3 extends over 13 amino acids. The CDR3 bases are TGTGCCAGCAGTTTAGGGAGCGGAAGCACCATATATTTT. As protein: CASSLGSGSTIYF.